A single sample gave rise to the 9 T cell receptor beta chains below, sequenced in a study of CD4 T cells in relation to SARS-CoV-2 and coronaviruses. Assay: immunoSEQ multiplex PCR; the TCRdb copy retains only in-frame clones and omits some. The sample yields about 12,000 clones, more than 55% seen once. The unexposed donors gave CD4+ T cells in about 2011-2018, prior to COVID-19. Isolation of CD4+ T cells took place after roughly nine days in culture. Their antigens remain unidentified. Material: CD4+ T cells from PBMCs, cultured in vitro. The receptor set was obtained from a human donor in good health.

The chain has TRBV5-6 and TRBJ2-3, with 9 bases that match TRBD1. The CDR3 is made up of 16 amino acids. CDR1 SGHDT and CDR2 YYEEEE come from the germline V gene. J gave up 3 bases and V 4 bases, and 9 bases lay outside the gene matches. The CDR3 region is CASSLKTGGYTDTQYF. Here the CDR3 DNA reads TGTGCCAGCAGCCTAAAGACAGGGGGATATACAGATACGCAGTATTTT.

The rearrangement uses TRBV18 and TRBJ1-1, with D hard to call. Germline CDR1 is KGHSH and CDR2 is LQKENI. The CDR3 is 14 residues long. Deletions cut 4 bases from V and 1 base from J, with 10 bases between. The CDR3 loop reads CASSRGPSNTEAFF. CDR3 coding DNA: TGTGCCAGCTCACGCGGACCGTCGAACACTGAAGCTTTCTTT.

V usage is TRBV28 and J usage is TRBJ2-7; D remains unclear. CDR3 length: 13 amino acids. CDR1 is MDHEN and CDR2 is SYDVKM in the germline V gene. Trimming took 8 bases from V and 4 from J, leaving 15 bases between them. The CDR3 region has the DNA TGTGCCAGCCTCGGCGTTCGCGCGTACGAGCAGTACTTC. Its translation: CASLGVRAYEQYF.

In this sample, this clone turned up once. The chain employs TRBV7-3 and TRBJ1-6; D might be TRBD1 (6 bases). Germline V gene sequence: CDR1 SGHTA, CDR2 FQGTGA. V lost 2 bases and J lost 1, with 15 bases in between. This CDR3 has 18 amino acids. The CDR3 nucleotides read TGTGCCAGCAGCTTATATGGGGGGCGAGGATCCTATAATTCACCCCTCCACTTT. This translates into CASSLYGGRGSYNSPLHF.

V gene TRBV7-9 combines with J gene TRBJ2-2; 9 bases line up with TRBD1. Germline-derived CDR1 and CDR2 are SEHNR and FQNEAQ (reference sequence). Germline trimming cut 5 bases from V and 6 bases from J; bases unmatched to any gene: 16. The CDR3 has 18 residues. CDR3 nucleotide sequence: TGTGCCAGCAGCCAAAAGGGAACAGGGGGCCTCTTTCCCGGGGAGCTGTTTTTT. Translation: CASSQKGTGGLFPGELFF.

This clone was observed a handful of times. J is TRBJ2-7 and V is TRBV7-9; TRBD2 might be the D (6 bases). The V and J ends lost 7 bases and 0 bases respectively, with 10 bases between them. The CDR3 consists of 13 residues. The germline CDR1 and CDR2 sequences are SEHNR and FQNEAQ (reference sequence). DNA for the CDR3: TGTGCCAGCATCGACGGGAGCTCCTACGAGCAGTACTTC. This encodes CASIDGSSYEQYF.

This chain joins TRBV4-2 and TRBJ1-4, with D unclear. Between the trimmed V and J ends, which lost 0 bases and 0 bases, there was a span of 11 bases. The CDR3 covers 17 residues. CDR1 is LGHNA, CDR2 YNFKEQ, per germline. The DNA of the CDR3 is TGTGCCAGCAGCCAAGATCCCGGTTTCACAACTAATGAAAAACTGTTTTTT. It encodes CASSQDPGFTTNEKLFF.

V usage is TRBV15 and J usage is TRBJ1-1; no clear D. The germline gives CDR1 LNHNV, CDR2 YYDKDF (reference sequence). V was cut by 5 bases and J by 10 bases, with 17 bases left in between. The CDR3 runs 13 residues. CDR3 nucleotide sequence: TGTGCCACCAGCGCCAGTGGGTTCGTATCAGCTTTCTTT. This sequence encodes CATSASGFVSAFF. Drawing the rest from reference TRBV15 and TRBJ1-1, the complete variable domain is DAMVIQNPRYQVTQFGKPVTLSCSQTLNHNVMYWYQQKSSQAPKLLFHYYDKDFNNEADTPDNFQSRRPNTSFCFLDIRSPGLGDTAMYLCATSASGFVSAFFGQGTRLTVV.

This clone was observed a few times. This chain uses TRBV5-4 with TRBJ2-1; 9 nucleotides align to TRBD1. Germline V CDR1 and CDR2: SGHNT, YYREEE (reference sequence). The length of the CDR3 is 16 residues. V trimming: 0 bases; J trimming: 10 bases; junction bases outside the gene matches: 11. CDR3 DNA sequence: TGTGCCAGCAGCTTGGCGACGGGGGACAGGGCGAGAGAGCAGTTCTTC. Its protein is CASSLATGDRAREQFF.